The following is a TCR beta chain sequence with its context. Its antigen specificity is not known. It has no much larger one-base neighbor in the sample; base qualities were not kept. Library construction relied on the immunoSEQ multiplex PCR assay. For the multiplex PCR, a mixture combining 60 forward primers for TCR Vbeta segments and 13 reverse primers for TCR Jbeta segments was used. A multiplex PCR assay on genomic DNA amplified the CDR3 region of rearranged TCR beta genes. The amplified TCR beta libraries were sequenced on the Illumina HiSeq System as 87-base-pair reads. The paper's processing steps were these. In a later analysis, around 80 million unique TCR beta chains were counted across the 500 to 700 repertoires, and about 10 million of these chains were shared by at least two donors. To remove PCR and sequencing errors, raw reads were error-corrected and collapsed into unique sequences using a nearest-neighbor algorithm that merged closely related sequences. V, D and J gene segments were assigned by aligning CDR3 sequences to IMGT reference sequences. For a sequence to be retained, a match of at least six nucleotides was required to both a V gene segment and a J gene segment. A rearrangement counted as productive if the CDR3 had no stop codons and remained in frame with V and J, and every other rearrangement counted as non-productive. CDR3 was defined according to IMGT convention as the region running from the second conserved V-encoded cysteine to the conserved J-encoded phenylalanine. In an earlier analysis of more than 550 of the donors, sequences lacking an unambiguous match to a single V gene segment were excluded. An earlier analysis of a few hundred of the donors classified V segments as functional when productive rearrangements were above 56.7% and as segregating when the standard deviation between donors was above 5%. A statistical classification framework was built for diagnosing cytomegalovirus status from the catalog of TCR beta chain sequences. V and J gene assignment, in a later analysis, came from comparing TCR nucleotide sequences with IMGT/GENE-DB human TR gene sequences. In a later analysis, CDR3 sequences and most-parsimonious VDJ recombination scenarios were assigned using the TCRdist pipeline. In a later analysis, each TCR beta chain was defined by its CDR3 amino acid sequence together with its V-gene family, and reads without a unique V-gene family were excluded. A later analysis removed 600 or so highly shared, low-generation-probability nucleotide sequences to deal with suspected cross-contamination and a sequencing artifact. For each public chain, a later analysis derived a clonal expansion index from normalized ranks of inferred template counts within each repertoire. A later analysis computed generation probabilities with a VDJ recombination model fitted to out-of-frame rearrangements, and checked the results against IGoR. A later analysis scored TCR-TCR, TCR-HLA and TCR-CMV co-occurrence with hypergeometric tests, applying a repertoire-size bias correction to TCR pairs. A later analysis estimated false discovery rates by permuting HLA or CMV assignments 20 times. In a later analysis, co-occurring TCRs were grouped using DBSCAN, and TCRdist sequence similarity was added for clustering within HLA-allele-positive subsets. For co-occurrence clustering, repertoires with fewer than 30,000 or more than 120,000 public chains were excluded, along with about five repertoires with anomalous nucleotide sharing. The source is immuneACCESS, and TCRdb retained only in-frame sequences with V and J called. Part of the clones is not carried over; for the studies checked, unresolved V genes explain less than half of this, and the remainder is unexplained. The D gene and trimming were derived from the DNA, and the V and J assignments and clone size from that table. The sample records about 92,000 clones, 80% to 90% of which are singletons. Over 5% of the sample goes to the ten largest clones.

The data were taken from a study of cytomegalovirus exposure and HLA in healthy donors (dated by TCRdb to about 2017). With respect to the entire study: An earlier analysis of approximately 640 of the donors reported 250 to 350 Gb of sequence data and some 100 million unique TCR beta sequences from about 179 million T cells. Approximately 300 gigabases of sequencing data and approximately 91 million unique TCR sequences made up an early release that covered approximately 620 HLA-typed donors. The genetic ancestry cluster associated with self-reported Caucasian donors included about four fifths of the roughly 410 genotyped donors. The aim of the study was to test whether cataloging public T cell receptors could identify signatures of past pathogen exposure. Using immunosequencing, the study profiled T cell repertoires from 666 subjects and related those repertoires to cytomegalovirus serostatus. Along with the roughly 710-subject first cohort, a separate validation cohort of roughly 110 different subjects was used. The study combined high-throughput TCR immunosequencing, statistical association of individual TCRs with disease status, and machine learning to predict cytomegalovirus infection status. In a later analysis, previously published TCR beta repertoires from about 640 donors were re-analyzed and high-resolution HLA genotyping was added so that TCR occurrence patterns could be studied. In the later analysis, no new phenotypic data were used to find candidate immune exposures; instead, reliance was placed on TCR beta sequences and their occurrence across donors. An earlier analysis of approximately 630 of the donors applied high-throughput TCR beta sequencing to assess whether each TCR beta V gene segment acted as functional or pseudogenic. Alongside the repertoire data, information on donor age, sex, ethnicity and CMV serostatus was compiled. Genome-wide SNP genotypes for about 55% of the 666 donors were used in a later genetic analysis, which treated that subset as a discovery cohort. Every discovery cohort repertoire had been produced on one sequencing platform. HLA typing covered class I and class II loci at four-digit resolution. Typing coverage varied by locus: about 620-640 donors for A, B, C, DRB1 and DQB1; roughly 520 for DQA1; approximately 570 for DPA1; about 450 for DPB1. Four to six DR-DQ haplotypes were handled as single units for association and clustering, since linkage in the cohort was strong. On average, roughly 240,000 unique TCR beta nucleotide sequences were sequenced per donor among 398 genotyped donors of the cohort, with roughly 18% of those sequences being non-productive.

The germline V gene sets CDR1 to KGHSY and CDR2 to FQNENV. The CDR3 has 14 amino acids, counting the end cysteine and phenylalanine. The kept DNA is CDR3 alone, 42 bases in frame from the first base. V is pared back by 0 bases and J by 5 bases, with 10 bases lying between the germline termini. What the authors observed across the whole study: A few of the identified cytomegalovirus-associated TCR beta chains were confirmed in vitro to be specific for cytomegalovirus antigens. In a later analysis, most CMV-associated TCR beta chains were found to appear HLA-restricted, with HLA associations seemingly driven largely by CMV exposure. In an earlier analysis of some 540 of the donors, most TCR beta V segments appeared in productive rearrangements about 87% or about 30% of the time, broadly matching IMGT annotations. At a false discovery rate of 0.05, a later analysis linked around 15,000 TCR beta sequences to specific HLA alleles. An association between a missense DCLRE1C variant and V-gene and J-gene trimming of TCR beta chains was found in a later genetic analysis and replicated in an independent cohort. Most TCR sequences were seen in very few donors, while some public TCRs were found in many individuals. Immune exposure information for the cohort was limited to CMV serostatus. Some IMGT-functional V segments, including TRBV6-2 and TRBV6-3, could not be told apart with the 87-base-pair reads, so those segments were excluded. The study listed 150 to 200 TCR beta chains as associated with cytomegalovirus. The authors suggested that the approach could potentially be extended to other disease states and immunological phenotypes. A later genetic analysis reported fewer N-insertions in productive TCRs among donors in an Asian-associated ancestry cluster than the roughly 700-donor mean. Strong co-occurrence of HLA alleles, especially DR and DQ, made assigning TCR associations to individual alleles difficult. The sequencing pipeline was judged likely to have produced a cluster of highly shared sequence variants as a technical artifact. The classifier was reported to diagnose cytomegalovirus status with high specificity and sensitivity in both the original cohort and the validation cohort. The cohort was sequenced for TCR beta chains only, and without alpha or paired-chain data the features that could be detected were limited. A further reported finding was that TCR beta sequences accurately predicted the HLA-A and HLA-B alleles for most subjects in the first cohort. Correlated functional status among segregating V segments might reflect linkage disequilibrium, but an unknown experimental factor could not be ruled out. Several of the top co-occurrence clusters appeared to be linked to parvovirus B19, influenza, CMV and Epstein-Barr virus, according to a later analysis. Because counts were too low, roughly 18 rarely observed V segments, including chromosome 9 orphons, were left out of the earlier analysis of 587 of the donors. Because HLA typing was missing for some donors at each locus, association tests included only the typed subset. The presence/absence analyses assumed that sequencing depth was roughly uniform across donors, and that assumption may not be true. In a later analysis, HLA-associated TCR beta chains were found to be more clonally expanded and to have lower generation probabilities than equally common non-associated chains. A later analysis found that TCR association rates varied across HLA loci, with DRB1 alleles showing the most associated TCRs and HLA-C alleles the fewest.

The cohort consisted of some 670 healthy bone marrow donors. At the time of sampling, all cohort members were nominally healthy, though unrecorded immune exposures were likely present. The donor was CMV seropositive and belonged to the group of 250 to 300 seropositive cohort members. A peripheral blood sample was collected from each donor, and TCR beta sequencing was performed on peripheral blood mononuclear cells. The Qiagen DNeasy Blood Extraction Kit was used to extract genomic DNA from the blood cell samples. This receptor was taken from a woman aged 18 to 35 in good health and CMV-seropositive. The chain uses TRBV16 and TRBJ1-1; no D gene can be assigned with confidence. The material sequenced was PBMCs. CDR3 loop: CASSQSGGRTEAFF. Here is the DNA: TGTGCCAGCAGCCAATCAGGAGGGCGGACTGAAGCTTTCTTT.